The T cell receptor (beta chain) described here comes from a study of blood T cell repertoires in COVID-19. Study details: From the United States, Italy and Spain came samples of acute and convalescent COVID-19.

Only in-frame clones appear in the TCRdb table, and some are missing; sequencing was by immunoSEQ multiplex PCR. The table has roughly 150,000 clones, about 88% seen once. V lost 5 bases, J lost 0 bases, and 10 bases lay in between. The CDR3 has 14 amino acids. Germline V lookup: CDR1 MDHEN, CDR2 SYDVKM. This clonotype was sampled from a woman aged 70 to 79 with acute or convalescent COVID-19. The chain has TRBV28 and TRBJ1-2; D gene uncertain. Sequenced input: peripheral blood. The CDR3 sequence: CASSPFGANYGYTF. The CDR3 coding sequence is TGTGCCAGCAGTCCCTTTGGAGCTAACTATGGCTACACCTTC.